The 19 T cell receptor beta chains below were found in one sample sequenced in a study of breast tumors, draining lymph nodes, adjacent tissues. The lymph nodes were axillary draining lymph nodes from breast cancer patients. In TCRdb, the multiplex PCR reads were re-called with MiXCR into one record per CDR3 protein. Among more than 250,000 distinct CDR3 sequences, 30% were seen once, and the ten largest hold under 1.2%. Sequenced input: axillary lymph node tissue. Receptors originate from a female donor with breast cancer. Some clones in this sample may be carry-over from other donors' samples.

This clonotype was recorded at least ten times. This rearrangement joins TRBV10-3 to TRBJ1-5; D is unclear. CDR1 and CDR2 from the germline V gene are ENHRY and SYGVKD. CDR3 size: 14 residues. Between the trimmed V and J ends, which lost 6 bases and 0 bases, there was a span of 9 bases. Here the CDR3 reads CAISGDYSNQPQHF. CDR3 nucleotides: TGTGCCATCAGCGGGGATTATAGCAATCAGCCCCAGCATTTT.

About this clonotype: Relative to the germline gene, one junction end is altered; a read error may explain this. The V and J genes are TRBV29-1 and TRBJ2-2; D tentatively reads TRBD1 or TRBD2 (5 bases each). CDR1 and CDR2 (germline): SQVTM, ANQGSEA. The CDR3 extends over 11 amino acids. The CDR3 bases are TGCAGCGTTTTCGGGATGGGGGAGCTGTCTTTC. It encodes CSVFGMGELSF.

This CDR3 is CASSEDRGGNQPQHF. The CDR3 region has the DNA TGTGCCAGCAGCGAGGACAGGGGGGGCAATCAGCCCCAGCATTTT. The chain joins TRBV9 to TRBJ1-5, with TRBD1 matching 10 bases. V shed 3 bases, J shed 2 bases, and the junction held 2 bases outside the gene matches. The CDR3 has 15 residues. Germline loops: CDR1 SGDLS, CDR2 YYNGEE.

This rearrangement joins TRBV7-9 to TRBJ2-5; 10 bases line up with TRBD2. J was trimmed by 5 bases and V by 5 bases; bases with no gene match: 11. Germline loops: CDR1 SEHNR, CDR2 FQNEAQ (reference sequence). The CDR3 has 16 residues. The CDR3 sequence: CASSPPSGSVEETQYF. The CDR3 DNA reads as TGTGCCAGCAGCCCACCTAGCGGGAGTGTGGAGGAGACCCAGTACTTC.

The sample holds many counts of this clonotype. CDR3 amino acids: CASSFLADYGYTF. The CDR3 DNA reads as TGTGCCAGCAGTTTCCTAGCAGACTATGGCTACACCTTC. The chain combines TRBV12-3 or TRBV12-4 with TRBJ1-2, with unresolved D. Between the trimmed V and J ends, which lost 3 bases and 3 bases, there was a span of 8 bases. There are 13 residues in the CDR3.

Notes on this clonotype: The CDR3 does not close with the conserved phenylalanine or tryptophan, likely indicating a read error. The rearrangement links TRBV11-2 to TRBJ2-7; D might be TRBD1 (5 bases). The CDR3 consists of 15 residues. Germline V gives CDR1 SGHAT, CDR2 FQNNGV. The ends were cut back, 5 bases at V and 3 bases at J, with 17 bases in the middle. CDR3: CASSASPGPLYEQYS. CDR3 coding DNA: TGTGCCAGCAGCGCATCCCCAGGGCCGCTCTACGAGCAGTACTCC.

This clonotype has more than one count but fewer than ten. This chain uses TRBV6-5 with TRBJ1-2; D remains ambiguous. This CDR3 contains 15 residues. V was clipped by 0 bases and J by 2 bases, with 10 bases between them. The V gene's germline CDR1 is MNHEY and CDR2 SVGAGI. The CDR3 DNA sequence: TGTGCCAGCAGTTACTCTTTTTCCAGGAACTATGGCTACACCTTC. It specifies CASSYSFSRNYGYTF.

This clonotype was recorded many times. The rearrangement uses TRBV5-4 and TRBJ2-7, with TRBD2 identical over 9 bases. J was trimmed by 4 bases and V by 0 bases; bases with no gene match: 11. CDR1 SGHNT and CDR2 YYREEE come from the germline V gene (reference sequence). This CDR3 is built from 17 residues. This chain's CDR3 is CASSLGPGLALDYEQYF. The CDR3 DNA reads as TGTGCCAGCAGCTTGGGACCGGGACTAGCTTTGGATTACGAGCAGTACTTC. Full variable domain (outside the CDR3, taken from reference TRBV5-4 and TRBJ2-7): ETGVTQSPTHLIKTRGQQVTLRCSSQSGHNTVSWYQQALGQGPQFIFQYYREEENGRGNFPPRFSGLQFPNYSSELNVNALELDDSALYLCASSLGPGLALDYEQYFGPGTRLTVT.

This clonotype was seen at least ten times. The J gene is TRBJ2-1, the V gene TRBV20-1; 9 bases fit TRBD1. This CDR3 is 13 amino acids long. Germline assignment: CDR1 DFQATT and CDR2 SNEGSKA (reference sequence). V was pared by 3 bases and J by 3 bases, with 0 bases of the junction left unmatched. CDR3 nucleotide sequence: TGCAGTGCTAGGGACAGGGGCTACAATGAGCAGTTCTTC. Amino acids: CSARDRGYNEQFF.

This clonotype appeared many times. The chain links TRBV5-1 to TRBJ1-3, with no clear D. Germline loops: CDR1 SGHRS, CDR2 YFSETQ. There are 16 residues in the CDR3. V lost 2 bases and J lost 4, with 16 bases in between. CDR3 amino acids: CASSFGPKDGGNTIYF. In nucleotides, the CDR3 is TGCGCCAGCAGCTTCGGACCCAAGGACGGCGGAAACACCATATATTTT.

This clonotype was found a few times. V gene TRBV9 combines with J gene TRBJ1-1, with no clear D. The CDR3 is made up of 13 amino acids. V lost 4 bases and J lost 3, with 10 bases in between. Germline CDR1 is SGDLS and CDR2 is YYNGEE. The CDR3 DNA follows: TGTGCCAGCAGCTTCAAGATCGACACTGAAGCTTTCTTT. It codes for CASSFKIDTEAFF.

The V call is TRBV20-1, the J call TRBJ1-2; D call uncertain. This CDR3 has 10 amino acids. The germline V and J ends were trimmed by 1 base and 10 bases, with 7 bases remaining between them. The V gene's germline CDR1 is DFQATT and CDR2 SNEGSKA (reference sequence). CDR3 loop: CSARGVVYTF. Written as DNA, the CDR3 is TGCAGTGCTAGAGGGGTGGTCTACACCTTC.

As to this clonotype: Since a much larger clone is just one base distant, this may be a read error. V is TRBV11-3 and J is TRBJ2-1; D remains ambiguous. Germline CDR1 and CDR2: SGHNT and YENEEA. There are 15 residues in the CDR3. Here the CDR3 DNA reads TGTGCCAGCAGCTTAGATCCCCTCTCCTACAATGAGCGGTTCTTC. It translates to CASSLDPLSYNERFF.

This clonotype was recorded many times. The chain is built from TRBV29-1 and TRBJ1-3; a possible D gene is TRBD1 (5 bases). Trimming cost V 1 base and J 4 bases, with 8 bases left between them. The CDR3 has 13 amino acids. Per germline, CDR1 SQVTM and CDR2 ANQGSEA. CDR3 bases: TGCAGCGTTGAAGGCCCAGGGGGAAACACCATATATTTT. Its translation: CSVEGPGGNTIYF.

This clonotype was seen at least ten times. The rearrangement joins TRBV19 to TRBJ2-2; possible D gene TRBD2, 5 bases. Germline CDR1 and CDR2: LNHDA and SQIVND (reference sequence). The CDR3 loop spans 15 amino acids. The V gene lost 0 bases and the J gene lost 1 base, with 6 bases spanning the gap. The CDR3 bases are TGTGCCAGTAGTATAGATGGGAGGAACACCGGGGAGCTGTTTTTT. It translates to CASSIDGRNTGELFF.

On this clonotype: This may be a read error, as it is one base from a much larger clone. The chain carries TRBV9 and TRBJ2-2; 7 bases are shared with TRBD1. The CDR3 sequence is 15 residues long. CDR1 SGDLS and CDR2 YYNGEE come from the germline V gene. CDR3 residues: CASSAVTGPTGEPFF. The CDR3 DNA reads TGTGCCAGCAGCGCGGTGACAGGGCCCACCGGGGAGCCGTTTTTT.

Ten or more counts support this clonotype. V usage is TRBV5-8 and J usage is TRBJ1-2; perhaps TRBD1 as D (5 bases). The CDR3 covers 17 residues. Germline V gene lookup returns CDR1 SGHTS and CDR2 YDEGEE. Deletions cut 4 bases from V and 4 bases from J, with 23 bases between. In DNA, the CDR3 is TGTGCCAGCAGCCCGTTCTACACAAGACTTGGGACCTATGGCTACACCTTC. This gives the protein CASSPFYTRLGTYGYTF.

The chain uses TRBV12-3 or TRBV12-4 and TRBJ2-3; 11 bases are a match to TRBD2. Unmatched junction bases numbered 6, after V lost 6 bases and J lost 4 bases. This CDR3 is 15 amino acids long. The CDR3 nucleotides read TGTGCCAGCAGCGCTAATAGCGGGAGGGCAGATACGCAGTATTTT. It yields the protein CASSANSGRADTQYF.

In its sample, this clonotype was seen a few times. Given a much more abundant clone one base away, this may be a read error. This likely comes from a read error, as the CDR3 has no conserved phenylalanine or tryptophan at its end. The rearrangement uses TRBV7-6 and TRBJ2-1; no firm D call. The germline V gene has CDR1 SGHVS and CDR2 FNYEAQ. The CDR3 covers 14 residues. Trimming took 5 bases from V and 3 from J, leaving 11 bases between them. The CDR3 spells CASSSGLVYNEQFL. The CDR3 region has the DNA TGTGCCAGCAGCAGTGGGCTTGTCTACAATGAGCAGTTCCTC.